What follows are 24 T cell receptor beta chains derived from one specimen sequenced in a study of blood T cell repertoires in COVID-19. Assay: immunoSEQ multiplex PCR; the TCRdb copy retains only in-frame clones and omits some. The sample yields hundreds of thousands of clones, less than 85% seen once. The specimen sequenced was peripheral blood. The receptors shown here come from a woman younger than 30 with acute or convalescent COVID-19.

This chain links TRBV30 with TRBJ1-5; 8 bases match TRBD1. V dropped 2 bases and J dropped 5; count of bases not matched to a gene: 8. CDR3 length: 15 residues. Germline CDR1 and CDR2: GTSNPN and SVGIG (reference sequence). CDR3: CAWSQRSGGYQPQHF. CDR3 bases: TGTGCCTGGAGTCAGAGATCAGGGGGCTATCAGCCCCAGCATTTT.

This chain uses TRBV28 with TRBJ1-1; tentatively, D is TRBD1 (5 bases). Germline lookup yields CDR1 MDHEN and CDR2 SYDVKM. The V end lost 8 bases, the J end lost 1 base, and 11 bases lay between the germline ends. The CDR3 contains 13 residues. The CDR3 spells CASGRQSNTEAFF. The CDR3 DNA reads TGTGCCAGCGGGCGACAGTCGAACACTGAAGCTTTCTTT.

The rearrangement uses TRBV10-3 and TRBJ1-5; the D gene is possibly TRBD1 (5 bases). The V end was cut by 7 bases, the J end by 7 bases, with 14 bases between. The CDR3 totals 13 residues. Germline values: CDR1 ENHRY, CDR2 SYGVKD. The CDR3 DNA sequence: TGTGCCATCATGTCACAGGAGGGCCAGCCCCAGCATTTT. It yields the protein CAIMSQEGQPQHF.

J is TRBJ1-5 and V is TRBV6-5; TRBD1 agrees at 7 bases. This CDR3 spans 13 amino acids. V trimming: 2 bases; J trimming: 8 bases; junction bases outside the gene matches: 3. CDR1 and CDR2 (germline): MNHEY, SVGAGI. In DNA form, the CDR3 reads TGTGCCAGCAGTTACCTAACAGGGGAGCCCCAGCATTTT. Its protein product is CASSYLTGEPQHF.

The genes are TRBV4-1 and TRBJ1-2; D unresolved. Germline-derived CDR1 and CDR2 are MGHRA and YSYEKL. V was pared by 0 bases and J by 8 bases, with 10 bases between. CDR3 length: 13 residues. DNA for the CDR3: TGCGCCAGCAGCCAAGACGGGGTTCGGGGCTACACCTTC. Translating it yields CASSQDGVRGYTF.

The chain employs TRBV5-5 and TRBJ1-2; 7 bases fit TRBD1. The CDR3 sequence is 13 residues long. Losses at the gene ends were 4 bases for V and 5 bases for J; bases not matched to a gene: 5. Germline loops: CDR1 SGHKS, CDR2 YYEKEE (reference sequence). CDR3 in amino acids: CASSVDRTYGYTF. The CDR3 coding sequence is TGTGCCAGCAGCGTGGACAGGACGTATGGCTACACCTTC.

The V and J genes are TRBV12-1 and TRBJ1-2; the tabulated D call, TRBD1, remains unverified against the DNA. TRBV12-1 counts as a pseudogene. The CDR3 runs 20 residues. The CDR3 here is CASSLGGLGDREEGPYGYTF. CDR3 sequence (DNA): TGTGCCAGCAGCTTAGGGGGTCTTGGGGACAGGGAAGAGGGACCTTATGGCTACACCTTC.

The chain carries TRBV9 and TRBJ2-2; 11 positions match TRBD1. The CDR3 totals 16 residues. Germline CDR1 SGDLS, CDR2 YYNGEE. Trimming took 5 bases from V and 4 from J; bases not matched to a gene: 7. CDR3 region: CASSETGQGATGELFF. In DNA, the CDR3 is TGTGCCAGCAGTGAAACCGGACAGGGGGCCACCGGGGAGCTGTTTTTT.

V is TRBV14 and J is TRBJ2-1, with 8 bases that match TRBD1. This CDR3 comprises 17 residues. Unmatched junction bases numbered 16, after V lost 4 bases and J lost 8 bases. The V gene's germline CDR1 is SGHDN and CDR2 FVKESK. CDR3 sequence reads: CASSPHTKRTGMDEQFF. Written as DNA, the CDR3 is TGTGCCAGCAGCCCCCACACCAAACGGACAGGGATGGATGAGCAGTTCTTC.

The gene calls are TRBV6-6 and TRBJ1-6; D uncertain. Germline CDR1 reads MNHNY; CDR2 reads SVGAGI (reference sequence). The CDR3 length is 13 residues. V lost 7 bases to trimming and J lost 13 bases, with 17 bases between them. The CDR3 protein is CASTRRKRHPLHF. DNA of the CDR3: TGTGCCAGCACGCGACGGAAAAGACACCCCCTCCACTTT.

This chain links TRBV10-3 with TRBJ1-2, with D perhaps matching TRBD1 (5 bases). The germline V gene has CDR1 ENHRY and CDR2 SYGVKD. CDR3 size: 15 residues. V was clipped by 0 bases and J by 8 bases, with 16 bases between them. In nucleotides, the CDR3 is TGTGCCATCAGTGAGTCGGGCAGGGCCCTCGGAGGCTACACCTTC. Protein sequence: CAISESGRALGGYTF.

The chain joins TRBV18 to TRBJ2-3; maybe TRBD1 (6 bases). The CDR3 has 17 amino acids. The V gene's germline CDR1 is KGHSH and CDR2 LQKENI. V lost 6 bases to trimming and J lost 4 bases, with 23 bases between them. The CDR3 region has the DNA TGTGCCAGCTCTCACCTCAGGGGAAGGAGTGGCGCAGATACGCAGTATTTT. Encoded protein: CASSHLRGRSGADTQYF.

The chain's CDR3 is CASSRVRDSNQPQHF. CDR3 bases: TGTGCCAGTAGTAGGGTTCGGGATAGCAATCAGCCCCAGCATTTT. The V and J genes are TRBV19 and TRBJ1-5, with D hard to call. Looked up from germline, CDR1 is LNHDA and CDR2 is SQIVND (reference sequence). Trimming removed 4 bases at V and 0 bases at J, with 10 bases between. The CDR3 is made up of 15 amino acids.

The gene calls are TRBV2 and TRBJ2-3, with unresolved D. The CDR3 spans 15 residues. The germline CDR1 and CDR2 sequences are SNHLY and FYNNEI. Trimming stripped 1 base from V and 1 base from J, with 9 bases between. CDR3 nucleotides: TGTGCCAGCAGTGAAGGGTTGACTCGCACAGATACGCAGTATTTT. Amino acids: CASSEGLTRTDTQYF.

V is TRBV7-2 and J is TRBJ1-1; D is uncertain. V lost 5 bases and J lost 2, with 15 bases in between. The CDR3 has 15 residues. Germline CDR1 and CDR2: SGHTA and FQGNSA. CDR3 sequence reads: CASSLTWTGNTEAFF. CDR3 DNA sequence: TGTGCCAGCAGCCTGACCTGGACGGGAAACACTGAAGCTTTCTTT.

CDR3 in amino acids: CASSLSPLWGSAGGNQPQHF. The CDR3 nucleotides read TGTGCCAGCAGTTTATCCCCCCTCTGGGGCTCGGCTGGGGGCAATCAGCCCCAGCATTTT. The chain couples TRBV28 to TRBJ1-5, with D possibly matching TRBD1 (5 bases). The CDR3 is 20 amino acids. V lost 1 base and J lost 2, with 24 bases in between. The V gene's germline CDR1 is MDHEN and CDR2 SYDVKM.

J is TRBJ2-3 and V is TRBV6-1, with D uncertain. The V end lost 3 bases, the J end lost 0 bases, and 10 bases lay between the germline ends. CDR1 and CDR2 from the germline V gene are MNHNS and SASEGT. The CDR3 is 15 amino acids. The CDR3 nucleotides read TGTGCCAGCAGTGAGGAGCCACAAAGCACAGATACGCAGTATTTT. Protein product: CASSEEPQSTDTQYF.

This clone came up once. This CDR3 is CASSPPGTEAFF. CDR3 nucleotides: TGTGCCAGCAGCCCCCCCGGGACTGAAGCTTTCTTT. The chain links TRBV3-1 (or the pseudogene TRBV3-2) to TRBJ1-1; D unresolved. Germline V gene data show CDR1 as LGHDT and CDR2 as YNNKEL (reference sequence). The CDR3 length is 12 residues. V was trimmed by 4 bases and J by 5 bases, leaving 8 bases between them.

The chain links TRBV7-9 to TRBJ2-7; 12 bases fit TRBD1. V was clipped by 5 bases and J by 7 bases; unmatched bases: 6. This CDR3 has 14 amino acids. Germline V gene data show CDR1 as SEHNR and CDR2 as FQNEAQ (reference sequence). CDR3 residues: CASSPGQGAGEQYF. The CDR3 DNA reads TGTGCCAGCAGCCCGGGACAGGGGGCGGGTGAGCAGTACTTC.

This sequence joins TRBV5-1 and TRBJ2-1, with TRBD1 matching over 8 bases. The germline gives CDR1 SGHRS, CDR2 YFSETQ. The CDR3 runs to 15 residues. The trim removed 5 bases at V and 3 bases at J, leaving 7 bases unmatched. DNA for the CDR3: TGCGCCAGCAGATATGACAGGGGATACTACAATGAGCAGTTCTTC. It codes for CASRYDRGYYNEQFF. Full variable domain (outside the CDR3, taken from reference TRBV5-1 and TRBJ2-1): KAGVTQTPRYLIKTRGQQVTLSCSPISGHRSVSWYQQTPGQGLQFLFEYFSETQRNKGNFPGRFSGRQFSNSRSEMNVSTLELGDSALYLCASRYDRGYYNEQFFGPGTRLTVL.

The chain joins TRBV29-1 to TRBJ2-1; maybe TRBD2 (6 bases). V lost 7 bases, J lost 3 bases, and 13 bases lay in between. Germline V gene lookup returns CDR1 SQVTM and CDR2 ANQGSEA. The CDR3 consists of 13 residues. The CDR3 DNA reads TGCAGCGCCGGGGGAGGATACTACAATGAGCAGTTCTTC. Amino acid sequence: CSAGGGYYNEQFF.

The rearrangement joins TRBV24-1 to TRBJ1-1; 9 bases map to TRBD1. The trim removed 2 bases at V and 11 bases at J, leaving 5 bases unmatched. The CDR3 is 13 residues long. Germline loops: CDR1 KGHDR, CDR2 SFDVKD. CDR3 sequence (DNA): TGTGCCACCAGTGATTCGGACAGGGGAAGGGCTTTCTTT. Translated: CATSDSDRGRAFF.

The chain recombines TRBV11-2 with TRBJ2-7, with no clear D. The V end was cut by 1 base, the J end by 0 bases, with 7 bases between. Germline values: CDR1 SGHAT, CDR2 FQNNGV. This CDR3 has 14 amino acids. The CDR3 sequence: CASSLALVSYEQYF. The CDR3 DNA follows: TGTGCCAGCAGCTTAGCATTAGTCTCCTACGAGCAGTACTTC.

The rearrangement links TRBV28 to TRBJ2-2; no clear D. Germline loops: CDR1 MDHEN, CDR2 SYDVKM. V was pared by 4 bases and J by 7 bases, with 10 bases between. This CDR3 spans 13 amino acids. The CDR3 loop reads CASSSPPYGELFF. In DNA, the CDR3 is TGTGCCAGCAGTTCCCCCCCCTACGGGGAGCTGTTTTTT.